The next 5 T cell receptor beta chains were all read from a single sample in a study of metastatic and nonmetastatic thyroid tumors. Patients underwent thyroid surgery, and none had received any treatment before it. TCRdb re-processed the PCR reads through MiXCR. The table includes more than 9,000 clones, under 30% detected once. Sequenced: tumor tissue. The receptors were sampled from a male donor with papillary thyroid cancer or a benign thyroid nodule (not recorded which). Some clones in this sample may be carry-over from other donors' samples.

The rearrangement joins TRBV5-1 to TRBJ2-3; TRBD2 aligns across 13 bases. This CDR3 region has 17 residues. Looked up from germline, CDR1 is SGHRS and CDR2 is YFSETQ. V was pared by 2 bases and J by 0 bases, with 3 bases of the junction left unmatched. CDR3 sequence reads: CASSLLAGGASTDTQYF. In DNA, the CDR3 is TGCGCCAGCAGCTTACTAGCGGGAGGGGCTAGCACAGATACGCAGTATTTT.

Within the sample, this clone is medium-sized. V gene TRBV6-5 combines with J gene TRBJ1-5, with D unresolved. The V gene's germline CDR1 is MNHEY and CDR2 SVGAGI. The CDR3 consists of 21 residues. Trimming took off 1 base at V and 0 bases at J, with 25 bases between the two ends. CDR3: CASSYYFRKEGGHYSNQPQHF. The CDR3 region has the DNA TGTGCCAGCAGTTACTATTTTCGGAAGGAAGGTGGGCATTATAGCAATCAGCCCCAGCATTTT.

V usage is TRBV30 and J usage is TRBJ1-5; 8 bases line up with TRBD1. The trim removed 5 bases at V and 6 bases at J, leaving 6 bases unmatched. CDR1 is GTSNPN, CDR2 SVGIG, per germline (reference sequence). This CDR3 spans 13 amino acids. The CDR3 is CAWARGQGQPQHF. The CDR3 DNA is TGTGCCTGGGCCAGGGGGCAGGGTCAGCCCCAGCATTTT.

Relative to its sample, this clone is medium-sized. The chain combines TRBV7-9 with TRBJ1-1; no definite D call. Trimming cost V 1 base and J 6 bases, with 9 bases left between them. Germline CDR1 and CDR2: SEHNR and FQNEAQ (reference sequence). There are 13 residues in the CDR3. This chain's CDR3 is CASSLVAASEAFF. As DNA, the CDR3 is TGTGCCAGCAGCTTAGTGGCCGCCTCTGAAGCTTTCTTT.

This clone is labeled as medium-sized. The chain uses TRBV7-2 and TRBJ2-7; maybe TRBD1 (6 bases). V lost 2 bases and J lost 0, with 8 bases in between. Germline V lookup: CDR1 SGHTA, CDR2 FQGNSA. The CDR3 runs to 14 residues. In nucleotides, the CDR3 is TGTGCCAGCAGCTTAAAGGGGGACTCCTACGAGCAGTACTTC. It translates to CASSLKGDSYEQYF. The variable domain in full, with the rest retrieved from reference TRBV7-2 and TRBJ2-7, is GAGVSQSPSNKVTEKGKDVELRCDPISGHTALYWYRQSLGQGLEFLIYFQGNSAPDKSGLPSDRFSAERTGGSVSTLTIQRTQQEDSAVYLCASSLKGDSYEQYFGPGTRLTVT.